This T cell receptor (beta chain) comes out of a study of blood T cell repertoires in COVID-19. This CDR3 is 13 amino acids long. V gave up 7 bases and J gave up 9 bases; unmatched junction bases: 12. Germline CDR1 is SQVTM and CDR2 is ANQGSEA. TCRdb's copy holds only in-frame clones and misses some; the assay was immunoSEQ multiplex PCR. The table records 200,000 to 250,000 clones, about 90% of them present only once. Sequences were obtained from peripheral blood. The receptor was derived from a woman aged 25 to 39 who had recovered from COVID-19. The chain is built from TRBV29-1 and TRBJ2-5, with TRBD2 matching over 9 bases. DNA of the CDR3: TGCAGCGCGGGACTAGCTTGGGCCGAGGCCCAGTACTTC. Translation gives CSAGLAWAEAQYF.